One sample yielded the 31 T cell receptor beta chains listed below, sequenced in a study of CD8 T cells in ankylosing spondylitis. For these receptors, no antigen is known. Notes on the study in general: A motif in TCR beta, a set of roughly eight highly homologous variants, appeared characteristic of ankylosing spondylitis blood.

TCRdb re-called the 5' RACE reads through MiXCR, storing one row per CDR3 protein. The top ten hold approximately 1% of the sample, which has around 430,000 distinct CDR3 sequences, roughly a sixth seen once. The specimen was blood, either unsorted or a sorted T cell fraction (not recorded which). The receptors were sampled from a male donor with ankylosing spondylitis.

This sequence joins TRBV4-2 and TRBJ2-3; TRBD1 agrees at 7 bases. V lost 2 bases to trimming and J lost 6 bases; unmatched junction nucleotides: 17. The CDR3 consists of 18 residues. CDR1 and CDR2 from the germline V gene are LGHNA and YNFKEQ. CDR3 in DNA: TGTGCCAGCAGCCAATACCAACTGACAGGGAGTAACAGGGATACGCAGTATTTT. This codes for CASSQYQLTGSNRDTQYF.

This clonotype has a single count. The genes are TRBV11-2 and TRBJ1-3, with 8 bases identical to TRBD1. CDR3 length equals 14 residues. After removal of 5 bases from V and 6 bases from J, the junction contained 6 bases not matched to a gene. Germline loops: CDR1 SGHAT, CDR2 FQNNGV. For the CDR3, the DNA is TGTGCCAGCAGCCCCCGACAGGGGACAAACACCATATATTTT. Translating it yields CASSPRQGTNTIYF.

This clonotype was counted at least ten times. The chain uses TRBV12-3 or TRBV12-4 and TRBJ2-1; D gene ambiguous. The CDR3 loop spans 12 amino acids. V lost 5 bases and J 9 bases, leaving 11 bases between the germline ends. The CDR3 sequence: CASSGQFGEQFF. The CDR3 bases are TGTGCCAGCAGTGGCCAATTCGGTGAGCAGTTCTTC.

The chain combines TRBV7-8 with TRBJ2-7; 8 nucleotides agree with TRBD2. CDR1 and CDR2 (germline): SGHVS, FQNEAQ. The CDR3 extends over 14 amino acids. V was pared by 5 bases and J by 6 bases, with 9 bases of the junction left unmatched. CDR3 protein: CASSAPGLGREQYF. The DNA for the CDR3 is TGTGCCAGCAGCGCACCGGGACTAGGGCGCGAGCAGTACTTC.

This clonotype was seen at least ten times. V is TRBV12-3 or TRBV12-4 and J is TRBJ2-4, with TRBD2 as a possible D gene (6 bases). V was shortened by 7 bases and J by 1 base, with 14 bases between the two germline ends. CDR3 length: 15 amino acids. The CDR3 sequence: CASMFRGNAKNIQYF. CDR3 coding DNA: TGTGCCAGCATGTTTCGGGGGAATGCCAAAAACATTCAGTACTTC.

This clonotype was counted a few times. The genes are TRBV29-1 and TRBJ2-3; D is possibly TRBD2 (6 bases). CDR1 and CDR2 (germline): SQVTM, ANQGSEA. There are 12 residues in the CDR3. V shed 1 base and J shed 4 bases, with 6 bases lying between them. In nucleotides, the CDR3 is TGCAGCGTTGAAGGGAGGGCAGATACGCAGTATTTT. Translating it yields CSVEGRADTQYF.

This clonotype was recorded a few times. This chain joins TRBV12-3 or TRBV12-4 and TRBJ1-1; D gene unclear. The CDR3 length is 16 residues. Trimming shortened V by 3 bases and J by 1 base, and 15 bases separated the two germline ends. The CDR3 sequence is CASSLSIPGGNTEAFF. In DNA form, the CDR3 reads TGTGCCAGCAGTTTGTCTATTCCGGGCGGGAACACTGAAGCTTTCTTT.

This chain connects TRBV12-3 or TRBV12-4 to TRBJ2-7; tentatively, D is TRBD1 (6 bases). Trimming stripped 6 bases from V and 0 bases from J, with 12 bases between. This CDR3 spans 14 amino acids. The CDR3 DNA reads TGTGCCAGCAGCCGAAGGGGGTCCTCCTACGAGCAGTACTTC. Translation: CASSRRGSSYEQYF.

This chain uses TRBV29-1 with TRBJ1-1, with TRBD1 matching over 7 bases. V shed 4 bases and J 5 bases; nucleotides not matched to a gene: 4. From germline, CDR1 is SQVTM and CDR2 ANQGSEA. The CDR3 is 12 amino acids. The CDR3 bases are TGCAGCGTTGTGAGGGGGCCTACTGAAGCTTTCTTT. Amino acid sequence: CSVVRGPTEAFF. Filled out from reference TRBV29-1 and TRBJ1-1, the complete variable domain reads SAVISQKPSRDICQRGTSLTIQCQVDSQVTMMFWYRQQPGQSLTLIATANQGSEATYESGFVIDKFPISRPNLTFSTLTVSNMSPEDSSIYLCSVVRGPTEAFFGQGTRLTVV.

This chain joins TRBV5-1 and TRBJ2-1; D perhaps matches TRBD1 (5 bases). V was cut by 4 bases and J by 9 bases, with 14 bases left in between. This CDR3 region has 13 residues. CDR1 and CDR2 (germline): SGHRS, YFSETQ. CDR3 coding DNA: TGCGCCAGCAGCATAAGCAGGGATCGTGAGCAGTTCTTC. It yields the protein CASSISRDREQFF.

CDR3 DNA: TGTGCCAGCAGCGTAATTAGCGGGACTTCCTACAATGAGCAGTTCTTC. It encodes CASSVISGTSYNEQFF. This sequence joins TRBV9 and TRBJ2-1; 8 nucleotides agree with TRBD2. Per germline, CDR1 SGDLS and CDR2 YYNGEE. The ends lost 1 base at V and 1 base at J; junction bases unmatched: 4. The CDR3 extends over 16 amino acids.

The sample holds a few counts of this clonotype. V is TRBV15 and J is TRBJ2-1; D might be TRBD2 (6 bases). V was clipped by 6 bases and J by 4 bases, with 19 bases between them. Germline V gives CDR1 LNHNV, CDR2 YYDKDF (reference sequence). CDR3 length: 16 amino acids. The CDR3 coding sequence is TGTGCCACCAGGGAGGGGAGGAACGTCGGTTACAATGAGCAGTTCTTC. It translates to CATREGRNVGYNEQFF.

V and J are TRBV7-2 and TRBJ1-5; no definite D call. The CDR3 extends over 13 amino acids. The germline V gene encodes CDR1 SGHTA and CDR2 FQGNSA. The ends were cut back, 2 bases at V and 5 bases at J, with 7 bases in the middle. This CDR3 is CASSLYQDQPQHF. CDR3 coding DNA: TGTGCCAGCAGCTTATATCAAGATCAGCCCCAGCATTTT.

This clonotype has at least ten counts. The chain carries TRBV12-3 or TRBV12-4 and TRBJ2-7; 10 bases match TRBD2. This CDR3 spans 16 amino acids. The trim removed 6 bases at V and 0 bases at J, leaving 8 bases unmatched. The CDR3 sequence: CASSGVAGGSSYEQYF. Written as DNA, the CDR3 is TGTGCCAGCAGCGGGGTAGCGGGGGGCAGCTCCTACGAGCAGTACTTC.

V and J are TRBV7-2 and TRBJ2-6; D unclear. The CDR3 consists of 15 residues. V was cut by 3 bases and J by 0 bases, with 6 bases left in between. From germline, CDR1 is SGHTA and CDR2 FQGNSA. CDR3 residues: CASSLLSSGANVLTF. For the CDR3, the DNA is TGTGCCAGCAGCTTGTTAAGCTCTGGGGCCAACGTCCTGACTTTC.

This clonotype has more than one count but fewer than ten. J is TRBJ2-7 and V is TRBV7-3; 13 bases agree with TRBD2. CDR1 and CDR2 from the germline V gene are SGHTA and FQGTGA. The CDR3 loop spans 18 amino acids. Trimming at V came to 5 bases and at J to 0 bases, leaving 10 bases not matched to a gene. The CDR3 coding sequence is TGTGCCAGCAGCCCCTTCCCAGGACTAGCGGGGGACTCCTACGAGCAGTACTTC. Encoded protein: CASSPFPGLAGDSYEQYF.

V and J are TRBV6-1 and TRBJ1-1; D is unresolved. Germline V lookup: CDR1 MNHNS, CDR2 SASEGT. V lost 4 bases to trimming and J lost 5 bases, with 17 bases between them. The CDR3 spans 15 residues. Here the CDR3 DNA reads TGTGCCAGCAGTGTAGAAGCGACTTTAGGGACTGAAGCTTTCTTT. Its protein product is CASSVEATLGTEAFF.

The CDR3 DNA is TGTGCCAGCAGTTTTGCGGTCGAGGCACAGGGGGTATGGACTGAAGCTTTCTTT. Its translation is CASSFAVEAQGVWTEAFF. This chain links TRBV27 with TRBJ1-1; TRBD1 agrees at 8 bases. V dropped 3 bases and J dropped 5; count of bases not matched to a gene: 17. The germline V gene encodes CDR1 MNHEY and CDR2 SMNVEV (reference sequence). The CDR3 spans 18 residues.

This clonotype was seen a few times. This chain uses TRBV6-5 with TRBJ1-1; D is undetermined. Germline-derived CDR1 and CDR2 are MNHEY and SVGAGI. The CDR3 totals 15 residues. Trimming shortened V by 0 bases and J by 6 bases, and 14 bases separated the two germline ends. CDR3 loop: CASSYSFARSAEAFF. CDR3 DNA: TGTGCCAGCAGTTACTCGTTCGCTAGAAGCGCTGAAGCTTTCTTT.

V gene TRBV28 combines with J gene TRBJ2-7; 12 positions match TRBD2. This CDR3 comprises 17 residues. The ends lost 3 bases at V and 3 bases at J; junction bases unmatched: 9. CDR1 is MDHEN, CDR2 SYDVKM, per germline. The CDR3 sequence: CASSFYPRTSGNYEQYF. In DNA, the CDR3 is TGTGCCAGCAGTTTTTACCCCCGGACTAGCGGGAACTACGAGCAGTACTTC.

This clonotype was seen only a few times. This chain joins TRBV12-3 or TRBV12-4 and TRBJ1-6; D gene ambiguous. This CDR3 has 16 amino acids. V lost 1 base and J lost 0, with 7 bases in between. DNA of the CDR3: TGTGCCAGCAGTTTAGGGAGGATCTCCTATAATTCACCCCTCCACTTT. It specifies CASSLGRISYNSPLHF.

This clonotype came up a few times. The CDR3 coding sequence is TGTGCCAGCAGTTACTCGCAGGGGCTCGGTCAGCCCCAGCATTTT. Translation gives CASSYSQGLGQPQHF. The rearrangement links TRBV6-2 or TRBV6-3 to TRBJ1-5; possibly TRBD1 for D (6 bases). Germline CDR1 is MNHEY and CDR2 is SVGEGT. V lost 0 bases, J lost 6 bases, and 12 bases lay in between. The CDR3 spans 15 residues.

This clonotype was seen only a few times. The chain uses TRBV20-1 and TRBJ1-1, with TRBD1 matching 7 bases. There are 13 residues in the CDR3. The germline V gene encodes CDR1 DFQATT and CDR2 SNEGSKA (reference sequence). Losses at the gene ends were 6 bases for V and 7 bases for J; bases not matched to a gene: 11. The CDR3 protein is CSAERGQGGEAFF. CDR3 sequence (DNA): TGCAGTGCCGAAAGGGGGCAAGGTGGTGAAGCTTTCTTT.

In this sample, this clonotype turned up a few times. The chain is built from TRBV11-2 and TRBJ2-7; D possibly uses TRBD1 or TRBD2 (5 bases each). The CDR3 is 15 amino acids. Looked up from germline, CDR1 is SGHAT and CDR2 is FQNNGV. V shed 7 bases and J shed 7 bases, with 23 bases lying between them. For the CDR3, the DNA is TGTGCCAGCATCCTGGGGGTGGGCTTGGGGCTAGAGCAGTACTTC. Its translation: CASILGVGLGLEQYF. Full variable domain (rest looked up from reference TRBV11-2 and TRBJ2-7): EAGVAQSPRYKIIEKRQSVAFWCNPISGHATLYWYQQILGQGPKLLIQFQNNGVVDDSQLPKDRFSAERLKGVDSTLKIQPAKLEDSAVYLCASILGVGLGLEQYFGPGTRLTVT.

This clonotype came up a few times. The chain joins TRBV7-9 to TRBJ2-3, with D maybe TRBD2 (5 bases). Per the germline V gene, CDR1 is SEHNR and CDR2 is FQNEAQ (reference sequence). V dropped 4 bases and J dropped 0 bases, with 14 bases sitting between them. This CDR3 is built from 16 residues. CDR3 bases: TGTGCCAGCAGCTCCCCCTCCGGGGTCAGCACAGATACGCAGTATTTT. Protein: CASSSPSGVSTDTQYF.

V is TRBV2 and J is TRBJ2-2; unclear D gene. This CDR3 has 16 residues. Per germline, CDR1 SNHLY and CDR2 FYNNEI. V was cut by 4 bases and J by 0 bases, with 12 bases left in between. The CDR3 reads CASSARSAPNTGELFF. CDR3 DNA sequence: TGTGCCAGCAGTGCCCGGTCGGCACCGAACACCGGGGAGCTGTTTTTT. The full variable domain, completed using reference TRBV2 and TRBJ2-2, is EPEVTQTPSHQVTQMGQEVILRCVPISNHLYFYWYRQILGQKVEFLVSFYNNEISEKSEIFDDQFSVERPDGSNFTLKIRSTKLEDSAMYFCASSARSAPNTGELFFGEGSRLTVL.

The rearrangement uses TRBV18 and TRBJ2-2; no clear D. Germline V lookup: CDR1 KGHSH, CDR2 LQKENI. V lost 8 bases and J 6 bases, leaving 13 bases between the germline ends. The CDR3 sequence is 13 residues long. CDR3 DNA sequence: TGTGCCAGCCAGAAAGTTCCCGCCGGGGAGCTGTTTTTT. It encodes CASQKVPAGELFF.

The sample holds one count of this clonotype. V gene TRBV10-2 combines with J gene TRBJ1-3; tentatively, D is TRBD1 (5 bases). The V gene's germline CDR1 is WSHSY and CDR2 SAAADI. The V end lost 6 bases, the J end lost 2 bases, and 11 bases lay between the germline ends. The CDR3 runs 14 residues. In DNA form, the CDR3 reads TGCGCCAGCAGGACCGGGACCCCTGGAAACACCATATATTTT. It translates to CASRTGTPGNTIYF.

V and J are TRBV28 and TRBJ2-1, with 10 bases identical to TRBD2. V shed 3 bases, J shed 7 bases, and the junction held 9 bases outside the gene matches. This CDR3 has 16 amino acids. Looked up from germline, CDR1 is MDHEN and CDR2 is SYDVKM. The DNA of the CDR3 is TGTGCCAGCAGTTTTGCTAGCGGGAGAGGTGGAAATGAGCAGTTCTTC. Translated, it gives CASSFASGRGGNEQFF.

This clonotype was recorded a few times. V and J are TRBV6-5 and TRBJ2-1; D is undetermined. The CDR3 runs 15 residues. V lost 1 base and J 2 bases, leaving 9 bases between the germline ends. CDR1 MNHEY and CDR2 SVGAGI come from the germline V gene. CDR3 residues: CASSYYAGAYNEQFF. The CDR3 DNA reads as TGTGCCAGCAGTTACTACGCAGGCGCCTACAATGAGCAGTTCTTC.

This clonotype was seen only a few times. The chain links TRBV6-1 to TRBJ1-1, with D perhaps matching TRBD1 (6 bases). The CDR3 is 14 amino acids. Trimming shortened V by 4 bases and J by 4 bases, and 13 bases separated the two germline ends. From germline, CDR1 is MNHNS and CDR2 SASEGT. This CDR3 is CASSGGGWGTEAFF. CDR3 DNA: TGTGCCAGCAGTGGAGGGGGTTGGGGCACTGAAGCTTTCTTT.